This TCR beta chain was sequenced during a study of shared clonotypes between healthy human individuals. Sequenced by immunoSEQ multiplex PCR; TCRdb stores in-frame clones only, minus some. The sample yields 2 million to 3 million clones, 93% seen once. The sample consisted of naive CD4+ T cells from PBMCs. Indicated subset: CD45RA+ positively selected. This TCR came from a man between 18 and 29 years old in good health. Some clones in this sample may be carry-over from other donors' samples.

The CDR3 DNA follows: TGTGCCAGCAGTTTAGTCGGTCGCGCGAACACCGGGGAGCTGTTTTTT. Its translation: CASSLVGRANTGELFF. The rearrangement links TRBV27 to TRBJ2-2; D call uncertain. The CDR3 has 16 amino acids. Germline V CDR1 and CDR2: MNHEY, SMNVEV (reference sequence). The V gene lost 2 bases and the J gene lost 0 bases, with 10 bases spanning the gap.